Below, one T cell receptor (beta chain) is given with its context. The data belong to a study of blood T cell repertoires in COVID-19. Study overall: Samples taken during acute and convalescent COVID-19 were collected in the United States, Italy and Spain. T cells, B-cell-depleted T cells, or PBMCs supplied cDNA or gDNA.

The table came from immunoSEQ multiplex PCR; TCRdb's copy has only in-frame clones and leaves some out. The data contain under 65,000 clones, over 75% of them seen just once; the ten biggest clones take up roughly 9.2%. The clonotype comes from a woman of 80 years or more with active COVID-19. The material sequenced was peripheral blood.

CDR3 in amino acids: CASGQRDGYTF. For the CDR3, the DNA is TGTGCCAGCGGACAGAGGGATGGCTACACCTTC. The chain employs TRBV2 and TRBJ1-2; TRBD1 is a possible D gene (6 bases). Trimming took off 8 bases at V and 6 bases at J, with 10 bases between the two ends. The CDR3 runs 11 residues. Per germline, CDR1 SNHLY and CDR2 FYNNEI.